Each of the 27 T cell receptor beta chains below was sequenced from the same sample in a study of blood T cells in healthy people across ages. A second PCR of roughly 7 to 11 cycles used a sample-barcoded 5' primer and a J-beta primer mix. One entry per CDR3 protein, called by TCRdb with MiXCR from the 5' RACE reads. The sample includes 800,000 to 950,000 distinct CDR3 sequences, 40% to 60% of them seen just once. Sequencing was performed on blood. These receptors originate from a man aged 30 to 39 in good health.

CDR3 amino acids: CASSYYREGYEQYF. CDR3 bases: TGTGCCAGCAGTTACTACAGGGAAGGCTACGAGCAGTACTTC. J is TRBJ2-7 and V is TRBV6-5; D is perhaps TRBD1 (6 bases). V was trimmed by 1 base and J by 3 bases, leaving 10 bases between them. Germline V lookup: CDR1 MNHEY, CDR2 SVGAGI. CDR3 length: 14 amino acids.

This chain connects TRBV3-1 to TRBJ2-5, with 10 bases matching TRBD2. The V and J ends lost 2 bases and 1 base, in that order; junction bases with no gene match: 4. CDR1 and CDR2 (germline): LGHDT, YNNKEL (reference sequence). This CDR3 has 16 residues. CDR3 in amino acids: CASSQRTSGAQETQYF. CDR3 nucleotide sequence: TGTGCCAGCAGCCAAAGAACTAGCGGGGCCCAAGAGACCCAGTACTTC.

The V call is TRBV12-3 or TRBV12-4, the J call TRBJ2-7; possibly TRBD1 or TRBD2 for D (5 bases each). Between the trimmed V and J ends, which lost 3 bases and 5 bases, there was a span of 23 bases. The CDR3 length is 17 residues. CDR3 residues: CASSFRAGSFKADEQYF. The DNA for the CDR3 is TGTGCCAGCAGTTTCAGGGCAGGGAGCTTTAAAGCAGACGAGCAGTACTTC.

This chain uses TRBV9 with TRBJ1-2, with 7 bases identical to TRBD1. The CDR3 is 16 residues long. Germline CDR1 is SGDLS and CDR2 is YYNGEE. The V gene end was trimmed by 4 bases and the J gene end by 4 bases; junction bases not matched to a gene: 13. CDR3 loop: CASSPDGQALSYGYTF. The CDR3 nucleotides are TGTGCCAGCAGCCCGGATGGACAGGCTCTTAGCTATGGCTACACCTTC.

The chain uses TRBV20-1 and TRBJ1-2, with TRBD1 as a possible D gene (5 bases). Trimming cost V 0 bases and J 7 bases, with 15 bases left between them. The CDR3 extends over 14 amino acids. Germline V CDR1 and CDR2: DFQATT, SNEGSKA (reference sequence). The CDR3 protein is CSAREISKRGGYTF. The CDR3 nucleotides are TGCAGTGCTAGAGAGATCTCGAAAAGGGGTGGCTACACCTTC.

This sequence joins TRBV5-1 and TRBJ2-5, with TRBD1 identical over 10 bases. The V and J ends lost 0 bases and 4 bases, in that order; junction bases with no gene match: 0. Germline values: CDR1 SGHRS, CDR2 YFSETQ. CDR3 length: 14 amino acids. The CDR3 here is CASSLGDRGETQYF. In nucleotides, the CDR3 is TGCGCCAGCAGCTTGGGGGACAGGGGAGAGACCCAGTACTTC.

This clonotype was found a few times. This CDR3 is CASTPDRDSYNEQFF. In DNA form, the CDR3 reads TGTGCCAGCACCCCGGATAGGGACTCCTACAATGAGCAGTTCTTC. The rearrangement links TRBV27 to TRBJ2-1; the D is unclear. The CDR3 runs to 15 residues. V shed 7 bases and J shed 0 bases, with 13 bases lying between them. Germline values: CDR1 MNHEY, CDR2 SMNVEV (reference sequence).

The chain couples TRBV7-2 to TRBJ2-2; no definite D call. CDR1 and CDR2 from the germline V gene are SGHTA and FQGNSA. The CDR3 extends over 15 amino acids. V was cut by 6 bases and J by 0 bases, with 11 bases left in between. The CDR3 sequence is CASRSGVSNTGELFF. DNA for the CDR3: TGTGCCAGCAGGAGTGGGGTGTCGAACACCGGGGAGCTGTTTTTT.

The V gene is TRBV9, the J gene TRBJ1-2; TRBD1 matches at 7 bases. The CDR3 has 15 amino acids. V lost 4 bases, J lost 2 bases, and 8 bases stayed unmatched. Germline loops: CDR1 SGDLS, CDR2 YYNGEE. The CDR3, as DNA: TGTGCCAGCAGCCGAACTCTACAGGGGAACTATGGCTACACCTTC. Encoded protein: CASSRTLQGNYGYTF.

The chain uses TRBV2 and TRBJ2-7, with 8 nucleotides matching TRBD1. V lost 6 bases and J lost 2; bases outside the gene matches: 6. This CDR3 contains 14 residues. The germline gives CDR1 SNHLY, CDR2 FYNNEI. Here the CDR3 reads CASRDRVLTYEQYF. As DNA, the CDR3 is TGTGCCAGCAGGGACAGGGTCCTAACCTACGAGCAGTACTTC.

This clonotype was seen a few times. The CDR3 here is CSARDHWVSSGTQYF. CDR3 bases: TGCAGTGCTAGAGACCACTGGGTTTCTAGCGGTACGCAGTATTTT. The chain couples TRBV20-1 to TRBJ2-3; 7 bases align to TRBD2. Germline V CDR1 and CDR2: DFQATT, SNEGSKA (reference sequence). CDR3 size: 15 residues. V dropped 0 bases and J dropped 8; count of bases not matched to a gene: 11.

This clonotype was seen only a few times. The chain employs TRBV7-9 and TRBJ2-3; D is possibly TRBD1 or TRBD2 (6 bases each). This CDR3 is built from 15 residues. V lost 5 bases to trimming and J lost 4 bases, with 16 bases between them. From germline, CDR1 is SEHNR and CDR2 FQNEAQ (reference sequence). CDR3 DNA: TGTGCCAGCAGCCCAAACCGGGGGCCAGCAGATACGCAGTATTTT. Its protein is CASSPNRGPADTQYF.

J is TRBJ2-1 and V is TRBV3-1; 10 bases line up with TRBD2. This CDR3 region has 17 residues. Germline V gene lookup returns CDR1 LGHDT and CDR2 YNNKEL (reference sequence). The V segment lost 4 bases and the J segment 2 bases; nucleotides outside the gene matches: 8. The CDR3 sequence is CASSPGVSGGPYNEQFF. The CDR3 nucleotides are TGTGCCAGCAGCCCCGGAGTTAGCGGGGGGCCCTACAATGAGCAGTTCTTC.

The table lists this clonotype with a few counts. CDR3 nucleotides: TGTGCCAGCAGGCGGAAGGATCAGCCCCAGCATTTT. Amino acid sequence: CASRRKDQPQHF. The chain links TRBV12-3 or TRBV12-4 to TRBJ1-5; D unclear. The CDR3 has 12 residues. Trimming stripped 6 bases from V and 5 bases from J, with 8 bases between.

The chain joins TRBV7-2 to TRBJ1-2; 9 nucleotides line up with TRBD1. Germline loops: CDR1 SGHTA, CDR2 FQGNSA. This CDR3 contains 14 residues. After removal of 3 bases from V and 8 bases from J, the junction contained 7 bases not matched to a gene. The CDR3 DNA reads TGTGCCAGCAGCTTGCCGGACAGGGGCCGCGGCTACACCTTC. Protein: CASSLPDRGRGYTF.

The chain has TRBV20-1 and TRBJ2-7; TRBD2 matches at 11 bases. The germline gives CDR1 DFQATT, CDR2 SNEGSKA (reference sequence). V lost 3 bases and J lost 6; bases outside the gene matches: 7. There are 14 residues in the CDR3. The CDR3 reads CSARATGTSGEQYF. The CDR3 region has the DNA TGCAGTGCTAGGGCAACCGGGACTAGCGGCGAGCAGTACTTC.

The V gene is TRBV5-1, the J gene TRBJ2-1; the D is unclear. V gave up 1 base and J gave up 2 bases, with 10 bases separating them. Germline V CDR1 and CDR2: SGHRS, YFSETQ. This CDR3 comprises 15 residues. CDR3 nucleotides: TGCGCCAGCAGCTTGCTGGGAAGTACCTACAATGAGCAGTTCTTC. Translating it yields CASSLLGSTYNEQFF.

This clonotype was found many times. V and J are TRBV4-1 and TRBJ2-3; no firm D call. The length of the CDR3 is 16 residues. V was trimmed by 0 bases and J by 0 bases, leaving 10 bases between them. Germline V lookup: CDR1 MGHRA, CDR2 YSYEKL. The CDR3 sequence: CASSQDLTGSTDTQYF. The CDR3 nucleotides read TGCGCCAGCAGCCAAGATCTCACTGGGAGCACAGATACGCAGTATTTT.

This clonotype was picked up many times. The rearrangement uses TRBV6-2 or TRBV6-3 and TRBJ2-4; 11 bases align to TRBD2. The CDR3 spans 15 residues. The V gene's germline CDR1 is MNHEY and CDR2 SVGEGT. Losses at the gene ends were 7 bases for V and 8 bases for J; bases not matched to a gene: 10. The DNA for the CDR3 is TGTGCCAGCACCCAGCTAGCGGGGGGCGTGGACATTCAGTACTTC. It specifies CASTQLAGGVDIQYF.

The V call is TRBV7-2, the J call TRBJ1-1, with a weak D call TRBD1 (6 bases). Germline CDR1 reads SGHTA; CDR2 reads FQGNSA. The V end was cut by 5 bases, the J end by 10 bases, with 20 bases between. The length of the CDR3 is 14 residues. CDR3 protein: CASSPTRDGGRAFF. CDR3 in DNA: TGTGCCAGCAGCCCAACTCGTGATGGGGGGCGAGCTTTCTTT. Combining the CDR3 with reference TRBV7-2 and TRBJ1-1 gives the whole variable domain GAGVSQSPSNKVTEKGKDVELRCDPISGHTALYWYRQSLGQGLEFLIYFQGNSAPDKSGLPSDRFSAERTGGSVSTLTIQRTQQEDSAVYLCASSPTRDGGRAFFGQGTRLTVV.

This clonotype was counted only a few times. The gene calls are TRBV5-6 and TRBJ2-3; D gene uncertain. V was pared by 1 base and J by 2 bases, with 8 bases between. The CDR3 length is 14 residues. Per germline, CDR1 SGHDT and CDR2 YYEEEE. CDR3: CASSLRSDTDTQYF. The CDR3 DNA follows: TGTGCCAGCAGCTTGAGGAGCGACACAGATACGCAGTATTTT.

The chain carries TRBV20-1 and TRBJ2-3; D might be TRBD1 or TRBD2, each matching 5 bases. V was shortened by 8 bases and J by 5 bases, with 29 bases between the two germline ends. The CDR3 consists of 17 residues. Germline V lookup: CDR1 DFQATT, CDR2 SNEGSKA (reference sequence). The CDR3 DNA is TGCAGTCCCCTGGGGACCTTGGTGGGAATGAGTGGAGATACGCAGTATTTT. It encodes CSPLGTLVGMSGDTQYF.

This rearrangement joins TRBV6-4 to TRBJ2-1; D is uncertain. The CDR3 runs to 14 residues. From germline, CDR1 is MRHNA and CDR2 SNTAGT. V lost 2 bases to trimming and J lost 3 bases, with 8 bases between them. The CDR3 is CASSDRIDYNEQFF. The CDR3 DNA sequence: TGTGCCAGCAGTGACAGGATAGACTACAATGAGCAGTTCTTC.

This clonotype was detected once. CDR3: CASSPVTEIREPQHF. The CDR3 nucleotides read TGTGCCAGCAGTCCCGTTACAGAGATAAGAGAGCCCCAGCATTTT. This rearrangement joins TRBV28 to TRBJ1-5; D is uncertain. The CDR3 runs to 15 residues. CDR1 and CDR2 from the germline V gene are MDHEN and SYDVKM. V lost 5 bases and J lost 8, with 19 bases in between.

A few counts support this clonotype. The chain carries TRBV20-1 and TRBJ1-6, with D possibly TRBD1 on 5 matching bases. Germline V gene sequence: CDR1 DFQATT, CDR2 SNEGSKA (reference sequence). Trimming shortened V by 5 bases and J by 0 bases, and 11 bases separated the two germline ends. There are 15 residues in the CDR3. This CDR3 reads CSAAPGSSYNSPLHF. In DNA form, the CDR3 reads TGCAGTGCTGCCCCAGGGTCCTCCTATAATTCACCCCTCCACTTT.

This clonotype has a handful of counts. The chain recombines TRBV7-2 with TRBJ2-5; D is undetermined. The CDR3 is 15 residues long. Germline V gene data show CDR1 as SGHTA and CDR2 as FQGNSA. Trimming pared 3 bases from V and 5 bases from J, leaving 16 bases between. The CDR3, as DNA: TGTGCCAGCAGCTTTTACCGGGCCGCCCAGGAGACCCAGTACTTC. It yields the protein CASSFYRAAQETQYF.

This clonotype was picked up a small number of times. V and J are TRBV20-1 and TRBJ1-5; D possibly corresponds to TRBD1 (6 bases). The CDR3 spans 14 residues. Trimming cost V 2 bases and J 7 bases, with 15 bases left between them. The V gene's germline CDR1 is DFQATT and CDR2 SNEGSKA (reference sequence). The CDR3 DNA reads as TGCAGTGCTAGATTAGCGGGGGGCAGCCAGCCCCAGCATTTT. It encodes CSARLAGGSQPQHF.